This TCR beta chain emerged from a study of blood T cell repertoires in COVID-19. For the study at large: T cells, B-cell-depleted T cells, or PBMCs provided the cDNA or gDNA that served as material.

Measured with immunoSEQ multiplex PCR; TCRdb has only the in-frame clones, and not every one. There are about 62,000 clones in the sample; 80% to 95% occur only once, and over 5.5% lies in the top ten. The V and J ends lost 1 base and 6 bases, in that order; junction bases with no gene match: 9. CDR3 length: 15 residues. Germline V lookup: CDR1 SGHNT, CDR2 YYREEE (reference sequence). The sequence came from a human donor in a cohort sampled during active COVID-19. Sequencing input: peripheral blood. The chain links TRBV5-4 to TRBJ2-7; TRBD1 matches at 8 bases. The CDR3 here is CASSLMGQDPSEQYF. The CDR3 nucleotides are TGTGCCAGCAGCTTGATGGGACAGGATCCTTCCGAGCAGTACTTC.